This T cell receptor (beta chain) was sequenced in a study of cytotoxic CD8 clonotypes in ibrutinib-treated CLL. Study at large: The patients comprised about a dozen relapsed/refractory and some 15 treatment-naive cases, about 18 IGHV unmutated. After median roughly 68 months, around 15 stayed in remission, around twelve progressed; responses some 25 partial, 2 complete.

Germline lookup yields CDR1 MNHNY and CDR2 SVGAGI (reference sequence). Trimming shortened V by 8 bases and J by 4 bases, and 18 bases separated the two germline ends. The length of the CDR3 is 14 residues. TCRdb's copy holds only in-frame clones and misses some; the assay was immunoSEQ multiplex PCR. The sample has 150,000 or so clones, around 80% seen once. This TCR came from a human donor with chronic lymphocytic leukemia. The sequences come from PBMCs, collected after 36 months of ibrutinib treatment. The gene calls are TRBV6-6 and TRBJ2-7, with TRBD1 as a possible D gene (6 bases). CDR3 region: CASGVGAPWYEQYF. The CDR3, as DNA: TGTGCCAGCGGCGTGGGGGCCCCATGGTACGAGCAGTACTTC.